These 12 T cell receptor beta chains were all obtained from the same sample, sequenced in a study of blood T cell repertoires in COVID-19. Data came from immunoSEQ multiplex PCR; TCRdb stores just in-frame clones and leaves some out. The sample yields approximately 270,000 clones, about 86% seen once. Input material: peripheral blood. Receptor source: a man at least 80 years old with acute or convalescent COVID-19.

This chain uses TRBV3-1 (or the pseudogene TRBV3-2) with TRBJ2-7, with D maybe TRBD2 (6 bases). V was cut by 4 bases and J by 2 bases, with 12 bases left in between. CDR1 and CDR2 (germline): LGHDT, YNNKEL (reference sequence). The CDR3 covers 14 residues. This CDR3 reads CASSRGSGPYEQYF. The CDR3 bases are TGTGCCAGCAGCCGCGGTAGCGGTCCCTACGAGCAGTACTTC.

This chain connects TRBV21-1 to TRBJ1-3. TRBV21-1 has pseudogene status. The CDR3 loop spans 17 amino acids. The CDR3, as DNA: TGTGCCAGCAGCCCGAACGGGGGGCCCCGGCCTGGAAACACCATATATTTT. Protein sequence: CASSPNGGPRPGNTIYF.

The chain recombines TRBV5-5 with TRBJ1-5; D possibly corresponds to TRBD1 (5 bases). CDR1 is SGHKS, CDR2 YYEKEE, per germline (reference sequence). This CDR3 is built from 15 residues. Trimming cost V 4 bases and J 0 bases, with 11 bases left between them. In nucleotides, the CDR3 is TGTGCCAGCAGCCGAGACAGATATAGCAATCAGCCCCAGCATTTT. This codes for CASSRDRYSNQPQHF.

The V call is TRBV28, the J call TRBJ1-2; 7 bases are shared with TRBD1. This CDR3 contains 17 residues. V gave up 2 bases and J gave up 0 bases; unmatched junction bases: 9. In germline, CDR1 is MDHEN, CDR2 SYDVKM. Written as DNA, the CDR3 is TGTGCCAGCAGTTTAGGGGGACAGCCTCGAGCTAACTATGGCTACACCTTC. Its protein product is CASSLGGQPRANYGYTF.

V gene TRBV28 combines with J gene TRBJ2-7, with 12 bases aligning to TRBD2. This CDR3 is 15 amino acids long. V dropped 5 bases and J dropped 4; count of bases not matched to a gene: 6. CDR1 is MDHEN, CDR2 SYDVKM, per germline. CDR3 coding DNA: TGTGCCAGCAGTCCGGCTAGCGGGAGGGAGTACGAGCAGTACTTC. Encoded protein: CASSPASGREYEQYF.

The V and J genes are TRBV14 and TRBJ2-1; TRBD2 is a possible D gene (7 bases). The CDR3 has 16 residues. V was pared by 4 bases and J by 6 bases, with 19 bases between. Germline V gene sequence: CDR1 SGHDN, CDR2 FVKESK. CDR3 amino acids: CASSPLGGGGLNEQFF. The CDR3 DNA sequence: TGTGCCAGCAGCCCCCTAGGAGGGGGGGGCCTCAATGAGCAGTTCTTC.

The genes are TRBV25-1 and TRBJ1-2; TRBD1 is a possible D gene (5 bases). The germline V gene encodes CDR1 MGHDK and CDR2 SYGVNS. The CDR3 runs 15 residues. V lost 1 base, J lost 3 bases, and 12 bases lay in between. In nucleotides, the CDR3 is TGTGCCAGCAGTGAATCTCGGCCGGGGGACTATGGCTACACCTTC. It translates to CASSESRPGDYGYTF.

This clone was found once. The chain links TRBV6-5 to TRBJ1-1, with TRBD1 as a possible D gene (5 bases). CDR3 size: 14 residues. Trimming took off 6 bases at V and 0 bases at J, with 11 bases between the two ends. CDR1 is MNHEY, CDR2 SVGAGI, per germline. The CDR3 bases are TGTGCCAGCAGCCGACTGACAGTGAACACTGAAGCTTTCTTT. Protein sequence: CASSRLTVNTEAFF.

The gene calls are TRBV18 and TRBJ1-4, with 8 bases lining up with TRBD1. V was pared by 5 bases and J by 2 bases, with 4 bases of the junction left unmatched. Per the germline V gene, CDR1 is KGHSH and CDR2 is LQKENI. The CDR3 length is 15 residues. For the CDR3, the DNA is TGTGCCAGCTCAACGACAGGGGTGACTAATGAAAAACTGTTTTTT. Protein product: CASSTTGVTNEKLFF.

This sequence joins TRBV3-1 (or the pseudogene TRBV3-2) and TRBJ1-4; 8 nucleotides match TRBD1. The ends lost 5 bases at V and 7 bases at J; junction bases unmatched: 9. The CDR3 spans 15 residues. Germline V gene data show CDR1 as LGHDT and CDR2 as YNNKEL (reference sequence). The CDR3 sequence: CASSASTGGGEKLFF. The CDR3 coding sequence is TGTGCCAGCAGCGCAAGCACAGGGGGAGGTGAAAAACTGTTTTTT.

V gene TRBV6-4 combines with J gene TRBJ2-4; 14 nucleotides agree with TRBD2. The junction had 4 bases not matched to a gene; V was cut back by 5 bases and J by 7 bases. Germline lookup yields CDR1 MRHNA and CDR2 SNTAGT. The CDR3 consists of 15 residues. CDR3 residues: CASSSTSGGDNIQYF. CDR3 coding DNA: TGTGCCAGCAGTTCGACTAGCGGGGGGGATAACATTCAGTACTTC.

J is TRBJ2-3 and V is TRBV15; D is possibly TRBD2 (5 bases). Trimming removed 2 bases at V and 0 bases at J, with 12 bases between. The germline CDR1 and CDR2 sequences are LNHNV and YYDKDF (reference sequence). The CDR3 runs to 16 residues. The CDR3, as DNA: TGTGCCACCAGCAGACGCCTAGCAACTAGCACAGATACGCAGTATTTT. This translates into CATSRRLATSTDTQYF.